This TCR beta chain was captured by sequencing in a study of blood T cell repertoires in COVID-19. Study summary: Some COVID-19 samples were acute and others convalescent; all came from the United States, Italy and Spain. Nucleic acid was either cDNA or gDNA, and it came from T cells, B-cell-depleted T cells, or PBMCs.

Per the authors' pipeline: Nucleated cell number was recorded as an estimate derived from reference gene primer amplification. The method was immunoSEQ multiplex PCR; TCRdb's version includes in-frame clones alone and lacks a portion of them. V and J calls and clone size are as listed in that table; D and trimming were resolved from the DNA. The sample lists around 310,000 clones, approximately 88% occurring once. This clone was detected a few times. Per germline, CDR1 ENHRY and CDR2 SYGVKD. J gave up 5 bases and V 8 bases, and 7 bases lay outside the gene matches. This CDR3 has 14 amino acids. V is TRBV10-3 and J is TRBJ2-2, with 8 bases aligning to TRBD1. Sequenced: peripheral blood. The TCR originated in a woman aged 45-60 years with active or convalescent COVID-19. The CDR3 sequence: CAIAGGLSTGELFF. As DNA, the CDR3 is TGTGCCATCGCAGGGGGCCTCTCAACCGGGGAGCTGTTTTTT.